The clone carrying this T cell receptor beta chain has a count of ten or more. Its antigen remains unknown. These data belong to a study of naive and memory T cell subsets. Points from the study as a whole: TCR transcript changes with activation or differentiation may affect this RNA method.

Amplification of ligated cDNA took four PCR rounds with SP2 and nested alpha and beta constant primers. Each CDR3 protein is one row after TCRdb ran MiXCR on the 5' RACE reads. The sample holds more than 60,000 distinct CDR3 sequences, around 8% seen once. An oligonucleotide containing a UMI was ligated to the 3' end of TCR cDNA. Adult healthy volunteers gave 2.5 ml peripheral blood for whole-blood RNA. Reverse transcription used DNase-treated unsorted total RNA, aiming for roughly 1 to 1,100 ng. This TCR was sampled from a female donor in good health.

CDR3 nucleotides: TGTGCCAGCAGTTACCTGGGTAATGAGCAGTTCTTC. Translation: CASSYLGNEQFF. This chain uses TRBV6-6 with TRBJ2-1; no clear D gene. Trimming shortened V by 2 bases and J by 7 bases, and 6 bases separated the two germline ends. The CDR3 sequence is 12 residues long. Germline lookup yields CDR1 MNHNY and CDR2 SVGAGI (reference sequence).